A selection of T cell receptor beta chains follows, all from one sample in a study of naive and memory T cell subsets. MiXCR, applied by TCRdb to the 5' RACE reads, yields one record per CDR3 protein. The table has around 30,000 distinct CDR3 sequences, over 15% seen once. The receptors here all came from a female donor in good health. Both conserved end residues are part of each CDR3. Each record gives: V gene, CDR3 length, clone size, CDR3 protein. Clone size is shown for a subset of rows, as once, few, many or a class of expanded clone.

TRBV6-1,15,many,CASSEGGRLSYEQYF
TRBV6-5,13,many,CASSFDRGYEQYF
TRBV29-1,14,many,CSVLNPLQPDTQYF
TRBV29-1,15,many,CSATRGGGTNTEAFF
TRBV29-1,15,many,CSVGSSGGRQETQYF
TRBV7-2,12,few,CASSPFNGAQYF
TRBV7-2,14,many,CASSFGPCQETQYF
TRBV7-8,15,medium-sized,CASSLRDASNQPQHF
TRBV12-3/TRBV12-4,14,NA,CASSRGWGGESQHF
TRBV20-1,12,many,CSATADGNTIYF
TRBV29-1,13,many,CSARWDREYEQYF
TRBV5-1,15,NA,CASSLESGTGNTIYF
TRBV20-1,12,few,CSASPTGLGYTF
TRBV12-3/TRBV12-4,16,many,CASSRTSGGNTGELFF
TRBV20-1,12,medium-sized,CSAIRAGSEAFF
TRBV20-1,15,once,CSATSAPVSDQPQHF
TRBV9,16,NA,CASSVYGHPTQETQYF
TRBV5-6,13,many,CASRAQGGETQYF
TRBV29-1,15,few,CSGGTAGTAYQPQHF
TRBV7-2,16,NA,CASSSAGTDYYNEQFF
TRBV7-2,14,NA,CASSLAQGVSEQYF
TRBV20-1,11,many,CSARAQGSQYF
TRBV6-1,17,once,CASSVRTSGGRAYEQYF
TRBV9,12,few,CASRQGYYGYTF
TRBV29-1,16,many,CSVERSLGTTNYGYTF
TRBV20-1,15,few,CSARGAGQGATEAFF
TRBV25-1,14,NA,CASSGGTSIYEQYF
TRBV6-6,15,NA,CASSAGTGGKNEQFF
TRBV9,12,many,CASSVDVSEQFF
TRBV7-2,17,many,CASSLAGGTGGSYEQYF
TRBV29-1,14,medium-sized,CSVIGTSGTDTQYF
TRBV20-1,15,many,CSVLLLGLAVDEQYF
TRBV29-1,10,many,CSVDREGQFF
TRBV6-5,14,many,CASQPGQGAYEQYF
TRBV20-1,13,NA,CSASVGSGNEQFF
TRBV18,14,medium-sized,CASSQDRGHDEQYF
TRBV27,11,many,CASSFGYEQYF
TRBV27,14,NA,CASSQDRVKETQYF
TRBV11-2,15,many,CASSLADRHTDTQYF
TRBV29-1,12,few,CSVERASGELFF
TRBV29-1,10,few,CSVGGGTQYF
TRBV3-1,13,many,CASGAALAGELFF
TRBV20-1,11,many,CSARGGAEAFF
TRBV6-6,16,many,CASSHGLAGASYEQYF
TRBV20-1,11,many,CSSGGSYGYTF
TRBV11-2,13,few,CASSSQSIHEQYF
TRBV12-3/TRBV12-4,15,few,CASSLFGTVSYEQYF
TRBV2,14,NA,CASTEDRGEAGDTF
TRBV15,15,medium-sized,CATSRDRNSNQPQHF
TRBV29-1,15,many,CSVEDQGRSDYGDTF
TRBV11-2,14,NA,CASRKPGQGFEAFF